This T cell receptor (beta chain) is from a study of shared clonotypes between healthy human individuals. Study context: CD8 memory received one plate per donor, CD8 naive two, CD4 memory three and CD4 naive three.

Whole-study findings and limits: Although depth was large, rarefaction showed that sequencing of the sorted subsets was incomplete.

Worth noting for this clone: Its antigen is still unknown.

The split of CD4+ cells yielded CD45RA+ naive and CD45RA-negative memory subsets. Profiled with immunoSEQ multiplex PCR; TCRdb holds only in-frame clones, not every one. Seen here are about a million clones, more than 60% observed once, and the top ten hold over 1.3%. V was pared by 4 bases and J by 0 bases, with 11 bases between. The CDR3 is 15 residues long. Per germline, CDR1 SGHNT and CDR2 YYREEE (reference sequence). The sample was memory CD4+ T cells sorted from blood. As to subset: CD45RA-negative fraction. The chain combines TRBV5-4 with TRBJ2-1; D is tentatively TRBD1 or TRBD2 (5 bases each). The receptor comes from a man aged 18 to 29 in good health. Here the CDR3 reads CASSRFGGSYNEQFF. CDR3 DNA: TGTGCCAGCAGCCGGTTTGGGGGCTCCTACAATGAGCAGTTCTTC.